This T cell receptor beta chain emerged from a study of cytomegalovirus exposure and HLA in healthy donors. Researchers ran the PCR with 60 Vbeta and 13 Jbeta primers. Sequenced by immunoSEQ multiplex PCR; TCRdb stores in-frame clones only, minus some. The sample holds some 250,000 clones, about 81% seen once. Source material: PBMCs. The sequence was obtained from a middle-aged woman in good health and CMV-seropositive.

CDR3 loop: CASSKRGPLSEQYF. The DNA of the CDR3 is TGTGCCAGCAGCAAGAGGGGGCCCCTCTCCGAGCAGTACTTC. The chain combines TRBV21-1 with TRBJ2-7; the DNA was not compared with TRBD1, the D call given in the table. TRBV21-1 is labeled a pseudogene. This CDR3 region has 14 residues.